This T cell receptor (beta chain) is from a study of CD8+CD57+ T cells in acquired aplastic anemia. The overall study: Sorted CD4+ and CD8+ cell DNA averaged about 3 ug. On average, healthy donors gave 8.5 million to 14 million reads for CD4+ cells. General study results and limits: Researchers report that fewer than 30 CD8+ CDR3 sequences appeared in both patients and controls. Significant differences in CD8+ Simpson's diversity were not observed between patients and controls.

Germline lookup yields CDR1 SGHVS and CDR2 FQNEAQ. The CDR3 is 16 amino acids. J was trimmed by 3 bases and V by 1 base; bases with no gene match: 6. The template for TCR beta VDJ and CDR3 sequence profiling was genomic DNA. TCRdb fed the reads into MiXCR, producing one record per CDR3 protein. The table lists 50,000 to 65,000 distinct CDR3 sequences, 55% of them singletons. Regarding this clonotype: Its target is unknown.

The chain has TRBV7-8 and TRBJ2-5, with TRBD2 identical over 9 bases. The TCR sequence derives from a human donor in good health, serving as a control. The material sequenced was sorted CD4+, CD8+, or CD8+CD57+ T cells (not recorded which) from PBMCs. CDR3 amino acids: CASSLVGLAGKETQYF. CDR3 DNA: TGTGCCAGCAGCTTAGTAGGTCTAGCGGGGAAAGAGACCCAGTACTTC.